A selection of T cell receptor beta chains follows, all from one sample in a study of cytomegalovirus exposure and HLA in healthy donors. Clones were read by immunoSEQ multiplex PCR, and TCRdb kept only the in-frame ones, dropping some. The sample lists 100,000 to 120,000 clones; 67% were seen once. Sequenced: PBMCs. The receptors shown here come from a man aged 18 to 29 in good health and CMV-seropositive. CDR3s include the opening cysteine and the closing phenylalanine or tryptophan. D genes are given only for firm matches. Rows give clone size only sometimes, using once, few, many, or a class for an expanded clone.

D gene	CDR3 length	J gene	V gene	clone size	CDR3 protein	CDR3 DNA
NA	16	TRBJ1-4	TRBV15	few	CATSRTAGSTNEKLFF	TGTGCCACCAGCAGAACGGCAGGGTCAACTAATGAAAAACTGTTTTTT
NA	14	TRBJ1-1	TRBV7-9	few	CASSLGSTNTEAFF	TGTGCCAGCAGCTTAGGCAGTACGAACACTGAAGCTTTCTTT
NA	12	TRBJ2-3	TRBV7-2	NA	CASSPGTDTQYF	TGTGCCAGCAGCCCCGGCACAGATACGCAGTATTTT
NA	14	TRBJ1-3	TRBV10-2	NA	CASSAVGPGNTIYF	TGCGCCAGCAGTGCAGTGGGGCCCGGAAACACCATATATTTT
TRBD2	20	TRBJ2-3	TRBV28	NA	CASSSMVRTSGEGGTDTQYF	TGTGCCAGCAGTTCCATGGTTAGGACTAGCGGGGAAGGTGGCACAGATACGCAGTATTTT
NA	13	TRBJ1-1	TRBV7-2	NA	CASSLAFGFEAFF	TGTGCCAGCAGCTTAGCATTCGGTTTCGAAGCTTTCTTT
TRBD1	14	TRBJ2-7	TRBV27	few	CASSWDRGSYEQYF	TGTGCCAGCAGTTGGGACAGGGGTTCCTACGAGCAGTACTTC
TRBD1	13	TRBJ2-7	TRBV19	NA	CASRRDRNYEQYF	TGTGCCAGTAGAAGGGACAGGAACTACGAGCAGTACTTC
TRBD1	15	TRBJ2-3	TRBV6-5	NA	CASTPPTGASDTQYF	TGTGCCAGCACCCCACCTACAGGGGCCTCGGATACGCAGTATTTT
TRBD2	14	TRBJ2-3	TRBV6-1	NA	CASSETSISDTQYF	TGTGCCAGCAGTGAGACTAGCATATCCGATACGCAGTATTTT
TRBD2	19	TRBJ2-7	TRBV5-6	NA	CASSLVSSGGAGSSYEQYF	TGTGCCAGCAGCTTGGTTTCTAGCGGGGGGGCGGGGAGCTCCTACGAGCAGTACTTC
TRBD1	15	TRBJ1-4	TRBV28	NA	CASSPPDRVNEKLFF	TGTGCCAGCAGTCCCCCGGACAGGGTTAATGAAAAACTGTTTTTT
TRBD1	14	TRBJ2-7	TRBV5-1	NA	CASSLGQGVYEQYF	TGCGCCAGCAGCTTGGGGCAGGGGGTCTACGAGCAGTACTTC
TRBD2	14	TRBJ2-3	TRBV6-1	NA	CASTSGGDSDTQYF	TGTGCCAGCACGAGCGGGGGGGACTCAGATACGCAGTATTTT
NA	14	TRBJ2-5	TRBV13	NA	CASSQMGFQETQYF	TGTGCCAGCTCGCAGATGGGCTTCCAAGAGACCCAGTACTTC
TRBD1	15	TRBJ1-1	TRBV6-1	NA	CASSPRDSSNTEAFF	TGTGCCAGCAGTCCCCGGGACAGTTCGAACACTGAAGCTTTCTTT
NA	13	TRBJ2-4	TRBV15	NA	CATSRSQGNIQYF	TGTGCCACCAGCAGATCGCAGGGTAACATTCAGTACTTC
NA	18	TRBJ2-5	TRBV7-6	NA	CASSPTPKQRPFQETQYF	TGTGCCAGCAGCCCCACTCCAAAACAGAGACCTTTCCAAGAGACCCAGTACTTC
TRBD1	20	TRBJ2-5	TRBV7-8	NA	CASSLARIGDRVFHQETQYF	TGTGCCAGCAGCTTAGCCCGTATTGGGGACAGGGTGTTTCACCAAGAGACCCAGTACTTC
TRBD2	17	TRBJ2-1	TRBV2	NA	CASSEFLTSGFNNEQFF	TGTGCCAGCAGTGAATTCCTGACTAGCGGGTTCAACAATGAGCAGTTCTTC
NA	14	TRBJ2-1	TRBV18	NA	CASSLTASYNEQFF	TGTGCCAGCTCATTGACAGCATCCTACAATGAGCAGTTCTTC
NA	15	TRBJ1-2	TRBV9	NA	CASSVSPFPGEGYTF	TGTGCCAGCAGCGTAAGCCCCTTTCCAGGGGAGGGCTACACCTTC
NA	15	TRBJ1-1	TRBV6-1	NA	CASRTSPGKNTEAFF	TGTGCCAGCAGAACAAGTCCAGGAAAAAACACTGAAGCTTTCTTT
TRBD1	14	TRBJ1-1	TRBV4-1	NA	CASSHETGVSEAFF	TGCGCCAGCAGCCACGAGACAGGGGTTAGTGAAGCTTTCTTT
NA	11	TRBJ1-2	TRBV4-2	NA	CASRPSYGYTF	TGTGCCAGCAGGCCCAGCTATGGCTACACCTTC
NA	14	TRBJ1-5	TRBV2	NA	CASSEIQMNQPQHF	TGTGCCAGCAGTGAAATACAGATGAATCAGCCCCAGCATTTT
NA	12	TRBJ2-5	TRBV7-7	NA	CASSLVGGNQYF	TGTGCCAGCAGCTTAGTAGGCGGCAACCAGTACTTC
TRBD1	17	TRBJ1-1	TRBV5-4	few	CASSLWHVGTGKSEAFF	TGTGCCAGCAGCTTGTGGCACGTAGGGACAGGTAAATCTGAAGCTTTCTTT
NA	15	TRBJ2-1	TRBV6-4	NA	CASSGVVSSYNEQFF	TGTGCCAGCAGTGGTGTGGTTAGCTCCTACAATGAGCAGTTCTTC
TRBD1	13	TRBJ1-5	TRBV28	NA	CASRTGGNQPQHF	TGTGCCAGCAGGACAGGGGGCAATCAGCCCCAGCATTTT
TRBD1	14	TRBJ2-4	TRBV6-5	NA	CASEPTTGKNIQYF	TGTGCCAGCGAACCAACGACAGGGAAAAACATTCAGTACTTC
TRBD1	17	TRBJ1-2	TRBV4-1	NA	CASSQEPPDRGAYGYTF	TGCGCCAGCAGCCAAGAACCCCCGGACAGGGGAGCCTATGGCTACACCTTC
NA	15	TRBJ1-2	TRBV5-1	NA	CASSLQGSALYGYTF	TGCGCCAGCAGTCTCCAGGGGTCCGCCCTCTATGGCTACACCTTC
TRBD1	15	TRBJ1-4	TRBV2	few	CASSTGQGRLEKLFF	TGTGCCAGCAGTACGGGACAGGGGCGTCTTGAAAAACTGTTTTTT
TRBD2	21	TRBJ2-3	TRBV12-5	NA	CASGLVRTPLAGGQGTDTQYF	TGTGCTAGTGGTTTGGTACGGACCCCCTTAGCGGGGGGGCAGGGCACAGATACGCAGTATTTT
TRBD1	17	TRBJ2-3	TRBV5-1	NA	CASSPGRGQGSTDTQYF	TGCGCCAGCAGCCCCGGCCGGGGACAGGGGTCCACAGATACGCAGTATTTT
TRBD1	14	TRBJ1-1	TRBV2	NA	CASSEGQGDTEAFF	TGTGCTAGCAGTGAAGGGCAGGGGGACACTGAAGCTTTCTTT
NA	13	TRBJ1-2	TRBV28	NA	CASTPGTPYGYTF	TGTGCCAGCACCCCCGGGACACCCTATGGCTACACCTTC
TRBD2	19	TRBJ2-1	TRBV19	NA	CASSIPTSGGALNSDEQFF	TGTGCCAGTAGTATACCTACTAGCGGGGGGGCGCTAAATTCAGATGAGCAGTTCTTC
TRBD2	18	TRBJ2-6	TRBV2	NA	CASSEAGGRGSGANVLTF	TGTGCCAGCAGTGAAGCTGGGGGGAGGGGCTCTGGGGCCAACGTCCTGACTTTC
TRBD2	17	TRBJ2-1	TRBV5-1	few	CASSLASGGVGNNEQFF	TGCGCCAGCAGCTTGGCTAGCGGGGGGGTAGGGAACAATGAGCAGTTCTTC
TRBD2	18	TRBJ2-7	TRBV14	few	CASSPQSRTSGGLDEQYF	TGTGCCAGCAGCCCCCAGTCCAGGACTAGCGGGGGTCTCGACGAGCAGTACTTC
TRBD1	14	TRBJ1-5	TRBV6-1	few	CASSERTGTGVSHF	TGTGCCAGCAGTGAAAGGACCGGGACAGGGGTCTCGCATTTT
NA	12	TRBJ2-2	TRBV19	once	CATGQNTGELFF	TGTGCCACCGGACAGAACACCGGGGAGCTGTTTTTT
NA	17	TRBJ2-7	TRBV5-1	NA	CASSLGPRGLVSYEQYF	TGCGCCAGCAGCTTGGGTCCGCGGGGGCTAGTCTCCTACGAGCAGTACTTC
TRBD2	15	TRBJ2-5	TRBV6-1	few	CASSRLAGEQETQYF	TGTGCCAGCAGCCGACTAGCGGGGGAGCAAGAGACCCAGTACTTC
NA	12	TRBJ1-1	TRBV6-5	few	CASRLLNTEAFF	TGTGCCAGCAGACTTTTGAACACTGAAGCTTTCTTT
TRBD1	14	TRBJ2-3	TRBV2	medium-sized	CASLGTGGADTQYF	TGTGCCAGCCTCGGGACAGGGGGAGCAGATACGCAGTATTTT
NA	12	TRBJ2-5	TRBV19	few	CASSSRQETQYF	TGTGCCAGTAGTTCTCGCCAAGAGACCCAGTACTTC
NA	14	TRBJ2-1	TRBV12-5	NA	CASGRSGVENEQFF	TGTGCTAGTGGTCGCTCAGGGGTGGAAAATGAGCAGTTCTTC
NA	16	TRBJ2-3	TRBV5-6	NA	CASSWEGGLDLDTQYF	TGTGCCAGCAGCTGGGAGGGGGGGCTGGATTTGGATACGCAGTATTTT
NA	14	TRBJ1-6	TRBV10-2	NA	CASSESGVGSPLHF	TGCGCCAGCAGTGAGTCAGGGGTTGGTTCACCCCTCCACTTT
NA	14	TRBJ2-7	TRBV15	NA	CATSRDPGLYEQYF	TGTGCCACCAGCAGAGATCCAGGCCTCTACGAGCAGTACTTC
NA	16	TRBJ2-7	TRBV6-6	NA	CASSYLGALSSYEQYF	TGTGCCAGCAGTTATCTGGGAGCCCTCAGCTCCTACGAGCAGTACTTC
NA	12	TRBJ2-3	TRBV2	once	CASRSRADTQYF	TGTGCCAGCAGGTCCAGGGCAGATACGCAGTATTTT
NA	13	TRBJ1-2	TRBV7-2	few	CASSLDTVGGYTF	TGTGCCAGCAGCTTAGACACAGTGGGTGGCTACACCTTC
NA	13	TRBJ1-6	TRBV4-2	NA	CASSQAFNSPLHF	TGTGCCAGCAGCCAAGCCTTCAATTCACCCCTCCACTTT
NA	11	TRBJ1-6	TRBV2	NA	CASRKQGPLHF	TGTGCCAGCAGGAAACAGGGACCCCTCCACTTT
TRBD1	15	TRBJ2-5	TRBV7-9	NA	CASTPYTGERETQYF	TGTGCCAGCACCCCCTACACAGGGGAAAGAGAGACCCAGTACTTC
TRBD2	16	TRBJ2-3	TRBV6-1	many	CASSESSGGALDTQYF	TGTGCCAGCAGTGAAAGTAGCGGGGGGGCATTAGATACGCAGTATTTT